This T cell receptor (beta chain) was sequenced for a study of T cells after yellow fever vaccination. This clonotype turned up a few times. Antigen specificity is unknown. The study made its TCR cDNA through 5'RACE template switching. That step introduced a universal primer site along with UMIs. MiXCR, applied by TCRdb to the 5' RACE reads, yields one record per CDR3 protein. The table lists 500,000 to 650,000 distinct CDR3 sequences, 9% to 15% of them singletons. The CDR3 totals 11 residues. Germline loops: CDR1 DFQATT, CDR2 SNEGSKA (reference sequence). V lost 3 bases to trimming and J lost 0 bases, with 3 bases between them. General study findings and limits: Reappearance after the booster was observed for most primary-vaccination clones (96% CD4, about 85% CD8).

The chain uses TRBV20-1 and TRBJ2-7, with D unclear. This material consisted of PBMCs, taken on the day of the yellow fever booster vaccination. This TCR came from a man under 40 who received the YFV17D yellow fever vaccine. In DNA form, the CDR3 reads TGCAGTGCTAGCGCCTCCTACGAGCAGTACTTC. Its protein is CSASASYEQYF.